This TCR beta chain derives from a study of shared clonotypes between healthy human individuals. Study-level information: Per donor, CD8 memory used one plate, CD8 naive used two, CD4 memory used three and CD4 naive used three.

CD45RO-negative cells were positively selected for CCR7, leaving out terminally differentiated effector memory CD45RA+ cells. V was trimmed by 5 bases and J by 6 bases, leaving 11 bases between them. Looked up from germline, CDR1 is MNHEY and CDR2 is SMNVEV (reference sequence). CDR3 length: 13 residues. Deep level was the assay's run setting. Profiled with immunoSEQ multiplex PCR; TCRdb holds only in-frame clones, not every one. The sample lists hundreds of thousands of clones, about 95% seen once, with less than 0.13% in the top ten. The source of this sequence is a woman aged 25 to 45 in good health. Input material: naive CD8+ T cells sorted from blood. The chain links TRBV27 to TRBJ1-5; D uncertain. The CDR3 loop is CASSAGRSQPQHF. Written as DNA, the CDR3 is TGTGCCAGCAGTGCCGGCCGGTCTCAGCCCCAGCATTTT.